These 20 T cell receptor beta chains came from one sample sequenced in a study of monozygotic twins with inflammatory bowel disease. TCRdb processed the 5' RACE reads again and assigns one entry to each CDR3 protein, with no DNA. The sample spans approximately 160,000 distinct CDR3 sequences; the ten largest clones claim approximately 7%. Sequencing used blood. The source is a human donor with ulcerative colitis or Crohn's disease, or a healthy co-twin of an affected twin (not recorded which).

V usage is TRBV5-6 and J usage is TRBJ1-3. There are 18 residues in the CDR3. Germline CDR1 reads SGHDT; CDR2 reads YYEEEE. The CDR3 is CASSHSLVGPYGGNTIYF.

The chain joins TRBV6-2 or TRBV6-3 to TRBJ2-7. This CDR3 is 12 amino acids long. In germline, CDR1 is MNHEY, CDR2 SVGEGT. The CDR3 spells CASTRHPYEQYF.

CDR3 residues: CASSATGGGKISGEQFF. The chain combines TRBV5-1 with TRBJ2-1; TCRdb's D call of TRBD1 is untestable without DNA. Germline V gives CDR1 SGHRS, CDR2 YFSETQ. The CDR3 runs to 17 residues. The full variable domain, with the rest looked up from reference TRBV5-1 and TRBJ2-1, is KAGVTQTPRYLIKTRGQQVTLSCSPISGHRSVSWYQQTPGQGLQFLFEYFSETQRNKGNFPGRFSGRQFSNSRSEMNVSTLELGDSALYLCASSATGGGKISGEQFFGPGTRLTVL.

The rearrangement links TRBV29-1 to TRBJ2-7; TCRdb selects TRBD1, and the lack of DNA leaves this call unchecked. Germline CDR1 SQVTM, CDR2 ANQGSEA. The CDR3 runs to 13 residues. CDR3 residues: CSVSTGQTYEQYF.

V and J are TRBV6-5 and TRBJ2-7; TCRdb picks TRBD1, but there is no DNA to check that call. Per germline, CDR1 MNHEY and CDR2 SVGAGI. CDR3 size: 17 residues. Here the CDR3 reads CASSYLRTGGGNYEQYF.

The chain carries TRBV6-1 and TRBJ2-4; TCRdb gives TRBD1 as the D gene, but with no DNA this cannot be confirmed. The germline V gene has CDR1 MNHNS and CDR2 SASEGT. This CDR3 spans 15 amino acids. CDR3 in amino acids: CASSPSVGFKNIQYF.

V is TRBV12-3 or TRBV12-4 and J is TRBJ2-1; no DNA is available, so the TRBD1 call from TCRdb remains unchecked. The CDR3 runs to 15 residues. CDR3 protein: CASSPPTDRVNEQFF.

The chain uses TRBV28 and TRBJ2-1; without DNA, the TCRdb call of TRBD2 cannot be checked. Germline CDR1 is MDHEN and CDR2 is SYDVKM. This CDR3 spans 15 amino acids. CDR3 protein: CASSASLAGYNEQFF.

The chain has TRBV4-3 and TRBJ2-1; the TCRdb call, TRBD2, lacks DNA for checking. The germline V gene has CDR1 LGHNA and CDR2 YSLEER. This CDR3 region has 18 residues. The CDR3 sequence: CASSMRPLAEASYNEQFF.

This sequence joins TRBV18 and TRBJ2-2. Germline CDR1 and CDR2: KGHSH and LQKENI. The CDR3 spans 15 residues. The CDR3 region is CASSPTEPNTGELFF. Looking up the rest from reference TRBV18 and TRBJ2-2 gives the full variable domain: NAGVMQNPRHLVRRRGQEARLRCSPMKGHSHVYWYRQLPEEGLKFMVYLQKENIIDESGMPKERFSAEFPKEGPSILRIQQVVRGDSAAYFCASSPTEPNTGELFFGEGSRLTVL.

V usage is TRBV9 and J usage is TRBJ1-1. CDR1 is SGDLS and CDR2 is YYNGEE in the germline V gene. The CDR3 runs 13 residues. This chain's CDR3 is CASSVVEGTEAFF.

This rearrangement joins TRBV3-1 to TRBJ2-1; absent DNA, TCRdb's TRBD1 call cannot be checked. CDR1 and CDR2 from the germline V gene are LGHDT and YNNKEL (reference sequence). The CDR3 totals 15 residues. CDR3 loop: CASSQGLGAIYEQFF.

V and J are TRBV10-3 and TRBJ2-3; TCRdb lists TRBD1, though no DNA is available to test this call. This CDR3 region has 15 residues. Germline V gives CDR1 ENHRY, CDR2 SYGVKD. CDR3 sequence: CAISAAVGGRDTQYF.

V gene TRBV20-1 combines with J gene TRBJ1-5; TCRdb's assignment of TRBD1 cannot be checked, as there is no DNA. This CDR3 has 14 amino acids. Per the germline V gene, CDR1 is DFQATT and CDR2 is SNEGSKA (reference sequence). CDR3 region: CSAEWTGGRQPQHF.

This sequence joins TRBV7-6 and TRBJ1-1; TCRdb's D call, TRBD1, is unchecked because there is no DNA. Germline lookup yields CDR1 SGHVS and CDR2 FNYEAQ. CDR3 length: 13 amino acids. This chain's CDR3 is CASSLGGGTEAFF.

This chain uses TRBV29-1 with TRBJ2-1. The CDR3 totals 12 residues. Per the germline V gene, CDR1 is SQVTM and CDR2 is ANQGSEA. This CDR3 reads CSVGGSKNEQFF.

CDR3 loop: CAWSVDEATHYNEQFF. This sequence joins TRBV30 and TRBJ2-1. The CDR3 sequence is 16 residues long. Per germline, CDR1 GTSNPN and CDR2 SVGIG (reference sequence). The complete variable domain, with remaining parts taken from reference TRBV30 and TRBJ2-1, reads SQTIHQWPATLVQPVGSPLSLECTVEGTSNPNLYWYRQAAGRGLQLLFYSVGIGQISSEVPQNLSASRPQDRQFILSSKKLLLSDSGFYLCAWSVDEATHYNEQFFGPGTRLTVL.

V usage is TRBV9 and J usage is TRBJ2-1; the TCRdb D gene call, TRBD2, has no DNA to confirm it. CDR1 and CDR2 from the germline V gene are SGDLS and YYNGEE. The CDR3 sequence is 18 residues long. CDR3: CASSALPGLAGGYNEQFF.

The J gene is TRBJ2-7, the V gene TRBV5-1; as DNA is missing, the TRBD2 call by TCRdb cannot be tested. CDR1 and CDR2 (germline): SGHRS, YFSETQ. The CDR3 consists of 15 residues. CDR3 loop: CASSLALAGNYEQYF.

V is TRBV14 and J is TRBJ2-3. CDR1 is SGHDN and CDR2 is FVKESK in the germline V gene. This CDR3 has 12 residues. CDR3 region: CASSRDTDTQYF.